Presented here are 2 T cell receptor beta chains from one specimen sequenced in a study of CD8+ T cells in alopecia areata. The sequencing template was cDNA reverse transcribed from extracted RNA. The protocol was immunoSEQ multiplex PCR, while the TCRdb copy is restricted to in-frame clones and leaves out a portion. The repertoire holds about 200,000 clones, with roughly three fifths as singletons. Material: CD8+ T cells sorted from blood. These receptors came from a human donor in good health.

This chain joins TRBV9 and TRBJ1-1, with unresolved D. The V gene's germline CDR1 is SGDLS and CDR2 YYNGEE. The CDR3 runs 15 residues. V lost 4 bases and J 1 base, leaving 14 bases between the germline ends. The CDR3 coding sequence is TGTGCCAGCAGCCGAGGAGGGATAACGAACACTGAAGCTTTCTTT. The encoded protein is CASSRGGITNTEAFF.

The chain couples TRBV7-9 to TRBJ1-1; D is unclear. Germline values: CDR1 SEHNR, CDR2 FQNEAQ (reference sequence). There are 15 residues in the CDR3. With 4 bases removed from V and 0 bases from J, the gap between germline ends came to 12 bases. In nucleotides, the CDR3 is TGTGCCAGCAGCTCAATGCCCCTCATGAACACTGAAGCTTTCTTT. This encodes CASSSMPLMNTEAFF.